The 32 T cell receptor beta chains below come from one sample, sequenced in a study of beta chain features in type 1 diabetes. No antigen has been assigned to these receptors. Investigators reverse transcribed all isolated RNA, so they sequenced expressed TCRB transcripts. This table comes from immunoSEQ multiplex PCR, and its TCRdb copy is limited to in-frame clones, with some not included. This sample has 300,000 to 450,000 clones, with around a tenth found just once. Study-wide findings and caveats: All four CD4+ subsets from Type 1 diabetes patients carried moderately but significantly shorter TCRB CDR3s.

The specimen was central memory CD4+ T cells from blood. These TCRs come from a man between 25 and 39 years old with type 1 diabetes.

This chain uses TRBV27 with TRBJ2-3, with D unclear. The ends were cut back, 4 bases at V and 3 bases at J, with 8 bases in the middle. The CDR3 is 13 amino acids. Germline assignment: CDR1 MNHEY and CDR2 SMNVEV (reference sequence). This chain's CDR3 is CASSSGWTDTQYF. For the CDR3, the DNA is TGTGCCAGCAGTTCCGGTTGGACAGATACGCAGTATTTT.

This clone has a handful of counts. This chain uses TRBV27 with TRBJ1-2; 7 bases line up with TRBD1. This CDR3 is 17 amino acids long. The trim removed 5 bases at V and 4 bases at J, leaving 16 bases unmatched. Per the germline V gene, CDR1 is MNHEY and CDR2 is SMNVEV (reference sequence). The CDR3 loop is CASSAGDSARRRYGYTF. CDR3 coding DNA: TGTGCCAGCAGTGCCGGGGACAGTGCAAGAAGGCGCTATGGCTACACCTTC.

The V gene is TRBV6-1, the J gene TRBJ2-3; no clear D gene. The CDR3 spans 13 residues. The germline V and J ends were trimmed by 9 bases and 1 base, with 11 bases remaining between them. Germline V lookup: CDR1 MNHNS, CDR2 SASEGT. CDR3 in amino acids: CASLFPGTDTQYF. The CDR3 DNA follows: TGTGCCAGTCTTTTCCCTGGCACAGATACGCAGTATTTT.

The chain uses TRBV4-2 and TRBJ2-2; D gene ambiguous. The V gene lost 5 bases and the J gene lost 5 bases, with 15 bases spanning the gap. This CDR3 spans 15 amino acids. CDR1 is LGHNA, CDR2 YNFKEQ, per germline. In DNA, the CDR3 is TGTGCCAGCAGCTTGGTCCTAGAGAGGACCGGGGAGCTGTTTTTT. Its translation: CASSLVLERTGELFF.

This clone occurred a few times. This chain connects TRBV28 to TRBJ1-2, with 7 bases aligning to TRBD1. V lost 6 bases and J lost 2; bases outside the gene matches: 6. Germline CDR1 and CDR2: MDHEN and SYDVKM. The CDR3 consists of 14 residues. CDR3 in DNA: TGTGCCAGCAGGGTGGGGGGACAGAACTATGGCTACACCTTC. Protein: CASRVGGQNYGYTF.

To note about this clone: This is likely a read error, given that the CDR3 carries no conserved phenylalanine or tryptophan at its end. No DNA is shown, since the ends of the CDR3 on it are uncertain; the CDR3 is the one TCRdb lists. V is TRBV6-5 and J is TRBJ1-2; TRBD1 was called by the table and not checked on the DNA. The CDR3 length equals 13 residues, ends included. CDR1 and CDR2 from the germline V gene are MNHEY and SVGAGI. CDR3 region: CASSYSGTGGKWI.

This clone was counted between two and nine times. This chain uses TRBV6-4 with TRBJ2-3; a weak D match, TRBD1 (5 bases). Germline CDR1 MRHNA, CDR2 SNTAGT. Trimming left V 3 bases short and J 8 bases short, with 12 bases between. This CDR3 has 13 amino acids. CDR3 DNA sequence: TGTGCCAGCAGTGAAATCAGGGATGGTACGCAGTATTTT. Amino acid sequence: CASSEIRDGTQYF.

The sample holds a few counts of this clone. This chain links TRBV19 with TRBJ1-5; 8 bases line up with TRBD1. The CDR3 sequence is 18 residues long. Trimming removed 6 bases from V and 0 bases from J; junction bases left unmatched: 13. Germline values: CDR1 LNHDA, CDR2 SQIVND (reference sequence). CDR3 bases: TGTGCCAGTAGATACGGGGGACAGGCCACTTATAGCAATCAGCCCCAGCATTTT. It codes for CASRYGGQATYSNQPQHF.

This clone occurred a few times. The chain recombines TRBV4-1 with TRBJ2-1, with 8 nucleotides matching TRBD1. Germline CDR1 reads MGHRA; CDR2 reads YSYEKL. The CDR3 loop spans 16 amino acids. The V gene end was trimmed by 0 bases and the J gene end by 7 bases; junction bases not matched to a gene: 8. Here the CDR3 reads CASSQDRGQGRNEQFF. In nucleotides, the CDR3 is TGCGCCAGCAGCCAAGATAGAGGACAGGGCCGGAATGAGCAGTTCTTC.

In this sample, this clone turned up many times. The chain has TRBV4-2 and TRBJ1-4; D is possibly TRBD1 (5 bases). The CDR3 extends over 14 amino acids. The V gene lost 5 bases and the J gene lost 10 bases, with 17 bases spanning the gap. Germline CDR1 is LGHNA and CDR2 is YNFKEQ. The CDR3 DNA sequence: TGTGCCAGCAGCGTCCGGGCCTTGGGGCGAAAACTGTTTTTT. This sequence encodes CASSVRALGRKLFF.

This clone has just a few counts. The chain couples TRBV20-1 to TRBJ1-2; TRBD1 might be the D (5 bases). Looked up from germline, CDR1 is DFQATT and CDR2 is SNEGSKA (reference sequence). This CDR3 spans 10 amino acids. The CDR3 here is CTLGGYGYTF. The CDR3 DNA follows: TGCACCCTCGGGGGCTATGGCTACACCTTC.

The chain combines TRBV2 with TRBJ1-1; D call uncertain. The V and J ends lost 1 base and 1 base respectively, with 7 bases between them. CDR3 size: 14 residues. Germline V lookup: CDR1 SNHLY, CDR2 FYNNEI. The CDR3 DNA follows: TGTGCCAGCAGTGAAGATGGGCCGAACACTGAAGCTTTCTTT. This sequence encodes CASSEDGPNTEAFF.

The chain uses TRBV28 and TRBJ1-5, with D possibly being TRBD1 (6 bases). The V gene's germline CDR1 is MDHEN and CDR2 SYDVKM. V dropped 5 bases and J dropped 5 bases, with 13 bases sitting between them. The CDR3 length is 14 residues. The CDR3 loop is CASSAAGGHQPQHF. The CDR3 nucleotides read TGTGCCAGCAGTGCGGCGGGGGGGCATCAGCCCCAGCATTTT. The variable domain in full, completed from reference TRBV28 and TRBJ1-5, reads DVKVTQSSRYLVKRTGEKVFLECVQDMDHENMFWYRQDPGLGLRLIYFSYDVKMKEKGDIPEGYSVSREKKERFSLILESASTNQTSMYLCASSAAGGHQPQHFGDGTRLSIL.

The chain carries TRBV7-3 and TRBJ2-2; TRBD2 aligns across 7 bases. Per the germline V gene, CDR1 is SGHTA and CDR2 is FQGTGA. Germline trimming cut 0 bases from V and 7 bases from J; bases unmatched to any gene: 8. The CDR3 totals 16 residues. The CDR3 region is CASSLTRPSGGGELFF. In DNA form, the CDR3 reads TGTGCCAGCAGCTTAACGAGGCCATCGGGAGGCGGGGAGCTGTTTTTT.

This clone has only a few counts. The CDR3 coding sequence is TGTGCCAGCAGTGACGGGGGGTCTCGGGAGACCCAGTACTTC. Protein: CASSDGGSRETQYF. The genes are TRBV6-1 and TRBJ2-5, with 7 bases matching TRBD2. The germline gives CDR1 MNHNS, CDR2 SASEGT. The CDR3 contains 14 residues. The J segment lost 5 bases and the V segment lost 3 bases, leaving 6 bases of the junction unmatched.

V gene TRBV2 combines with J gene TRBJ2-1; 10 positions match TRBD1. The germline CDR1 and CDR2 sequences are SNHLY and FYNNEI. V lost 8 bases, J lost 1 base, and 5 bases stayed unmatched. CDR3 length: 15 amino acids. CDR3 sequence (DNA): TGTGCCAGCGGCCGACAGGGGGCGTCCTACAATGAGCAGTTCTTC. Amino acid sequence: CASGRQGASYNEQFF.

The rearrangement links TRBV18 to TRBJ1-5; D not resolved. The CDR3 length is 13 residues. Germline CDR1 reads KGHSH; CDR2 reads LQKENI. Trimming removed 3 bases from V and 8 bases from J, with 11 bases in between. CDR3 in DNA: TGTGCCAGCTCACCGTCCCGCGAGGAGCCCCAGCATTTT. It encodes CASSPSREEPQHF.

This clone was seen repeatedly, ten times or more. V gene TRBV6-1 combines with J gene TRBJ2-5, with TRBD1 identical over 10 bases. CDR1 is MNHNS, CDR2 SASEGT, per germline. Trimming cost V 10 bases and J 1 base; bases outside gene matches: 6. The CDR3 has 14 residues. The CDR3 nucleotides are TGTGCCACCGGGACAGGGGCCATCCAAGAGACCCAGTACTTC. Translated: CATGTGAIQETQYF.

The sample holds a few counts of this clone. The genes are TRBV7-2 and TRBJ1-5; 8 bases are a match to TRBD1. Germline lookup yields CDR1 SGHTA and CDR2 FQGNSA. Germline trimming cut 3 bases from V and 5 bases from J; bases unmatched to any gene: 6. The CDR3 is 15 amino acids. CDR3 sequence (DNA): TGTGCCAGCAGCTTGTCGCAGGGGGCCCATCAGCCCCAGCATTTT. The encoded protein is CASSLSQGAHQPQHF.

Many counts were recorded for this clone. The chain carries TRBV2 and TRBJ1-2, with D perhaps TRBD1 (5 bases). The CDR3 has 11 amino acids. Trimming took off 3 bases at V and 8 bases at J, with 7 bases between the two ends. The germline CDR1 and CDR2 sequences are SNHLY and FYNNEI. The CDR3 protein is CASSDAGGYTF. CDR3 nucleotide sequence: TGTGCCAGCAGTGACGCAGGGGGCTACACCTTC.

This clone was observed a handful of times. CDR3 sequence: CSGGRANNEQFF. CDR3 in DNA: TGCAGCGGGGGGAGGGCCAACAATGAGCAGTTCTTC. V gene TRBV29-1 combines with J gene TRBJ2-1; TRBD2 agrees at 7 bases. The CDR3 sequence is 12 residues long. V shed 7 bases, J shed 5 bases, and the junction held 5 bases outside the gene matches. CDR1 is SQVTM, CDR2 ANQGSEA, per germline.

CDR3 in amino acids: CASSSGDSSGNTIYF. The CDR3 DNA reads TGTGCCAGCAGTTCGGGGGACAGCTCTGGAAACACCATATATTTT. This sequence joins TRBV28 and TRBJ1-3, with 7 bases matching TRBD1. This CDR3 is 15 amino acids long. Germline values: CDR1 MDHEN, CDR2 SYDVKM. V was clipped by 4 bases and J by 0 bases; unmatched bases: 3.

This rearrangement joins TRBV4-1 to TRBJ1-2; D remains ambiguous. The CDR3 is 16 residues long. Trimming removed 3 bases from V and 4 bases from J, with 18 bases in between. Germline V lookup: CDR1 MGHRA, CDR2 YSYEKL. The CDR3 DNA is TGCGCCAGCAGCCATAGTTTTGGCGAGTCGGTCTATGGCTACACCTTC. The encoded protein is CASSHSFGESVYGYTF.

This clone was picked up a small number of times. A junction end diverges from the germline sequence, so it may reflect a read error. The rearrangement joins TRBV10-3 to TRBJ1-3; 10 bases agree with TRBD1. This CDR3 is built from 17 residues. Germline V gene data show CDR1 as ENHRY and CDR2 as SYGVKD. CDR3 bases: TGTGCCAGCAGTTACTACGGGACAGGGGAAGGTGGAAACACCATATATTTT. This encodes CASSYYGTGEGGNTIYF.

The table lists this clone with a few counts. The chain combines TRBV18 with TRBJ1-1; D is possibly TRBD1 (5 bases). The ends were cut back, 4 bases at V and 1 base at J, with 7 bases in the middle. The CDR3 sequence is 13 residues long. Germline CDR1 reads KGHSH; CDR2 reads LQKENI. The chain's CDR3 is CASSQGTNTEAFF. The DNA of the CDR3 is TGTGCCAGCTCACAGGGGACGAACACTGAAGCTTTCTTT.

The chain couples TRBV5-1 to TRBJ2-5, with TRBD1 matching 9 bases. This CDR3 is 17 amino acids long. The germline CDR1 and CDR2 sequences are SGHRS and YFSETQ. Germline trimming cut 5 bases from V and 3 bases from J; bases unmatched to any gene: 14. CDR3 DNA: TGCGCCAGCAGAATGACAGTCGGACAGGGGACGAAAGAGACCCAGTACTTC. Translating gives CASRMTVGQGTKETQYF.

The chain couples TRBV18 to TRBJ2-7; D unclear. The germline CDR1 and CDR2 sequences are KGHSH and LQKENI. This CDR3 region has 11 residues. Trimming stripped 6 bases from V and 7 bases from J, with 10 bases between. This CDR3 reads CASSSMWEQYF. The CDR3 nucleotides are TGTGCCAGCTCGTCGATGTGGGAGCAGTACTTC.

This clone appeared once. The V and J genes are TRBV28 and TRBJ2-5; 10 nucleotides agree with TRBD1. CDR3 length: 14 residues. CDR1 MDHEN and CDR2 SYDVKM come from the germline V gene. V lost 5 bases, J lost 5 bases, and 5 bases stayed unmatched. CDR3 sequence: CASSRGQGGETQYF. The CDR3 DNA reads as TGTGCCAGCAGTAGAGGACAGGGGGGCGAGACCCAGTACTTC. The full variable domain, with the rest looked up from reference TRBV28 and TRBJ2-5, is DVKVTQSSRYLVKRTGEKVFLECVQDMDHENMFWYRQDPGLGLRLIYFSYDVKMKEKGDIPEGYSVSREKKERFSLILESASTNQTSMYLCASSRGQGGETQYFGPGTRLLVL.

V is TRBV5-6 and J is TRBJ2-5, with D possibly called TRBD1 or TRBD2 (5 bases each). Per the germline V gene, CDR1 is SGHDT and CDR2 is YYEEEE. The ends were cut back, 2 bases at V and 4 bases at J, with 18 bases in the middle. This CDR3 comprises 16 residues. In nucleotides, the CDR3 is TGTGCCAGCAGCTTTGGCAGGGAGATAGAGGGAGAGACCCAGTACTTC. This codes for CASSFGREIEGETQYF.

This clone came up a few times. The V call is TRBV9, the J call TRBJ2-1, with TRBD2 matching over 7 bases. The junction had 3 bases not matched to a gene; V was cut back by 5 bases and J by 4 bases. Germline V CDR1 and CDR2: SGDLS, YYNGEE. The length of the CDR3 is 13 residues. The DNA for the CDR3 is TGTGCCAGCAGTGCGGGGGAATACAATGAGCAGTTCTTC. Translation gives CASSAGEYNEQFF. The full variable domain, with the rest looked up from reference TRBV9 and TRBJ2-1, is DSGVTQTPKHLITATGQRVTLRCSPRSGDLSVYWYQQSLDQGLQFLIQYYNGEERAKGNILERFSAQQFPDLHSELNLSSLELGDSALYFCASSAGEYNEQFFGPGTRLTVL.

The chain couples TRBV29-1 to TRBJ1-1; a possible D gene is TRBD1 (5 bases). From germline, CDR1 is SQVTM and CDR2 ANQGSEA. The length of the CDR3 is 13 residues. V lost 4 bases and J 2 bases, leaving 11 bases between the germline ends. The CDR3 DNA reads as TGCAGCGTTGGGGGCCTTTTTAACACTGAAGCTTTCTTT. Protein: CSVGGLFNTEAFF.

This clone has more than one count but fewer than ten. The chain has TRBV5-1 and TRBJ2-2; TRBD1 might be the D (6 bases). Germline V gives CDR1 SGHRS, CDR2 YFSETQ. CDR3 length equals 13 residues. V shed 7 bases and J shed 6 bases, with 13 bases lying between them. CDR3 sequence reads: CASLYGQSGELFF. DNA of the CDR3: TGCGCCAGCCTCTACGGACAGTCCGGGGAGCTGTTTTTT.